The 10 T cell receptor beta chains listed next were all sequenced from one sample in a study of STAT5B mutations in CD4+ large granular lymphocyte leukemia. Only in-frame clones appear in the TCRdb table, and some are missing; sequencing was by immunoSEQ multiplex PCR. The table includes under 25,000 clones, more than 70% detected once. Sequences were obtained from CD4+ T cells from blood buffy coats. These receptors were collected from a human donor in good health.

V and J are TRBV29-1 and TRBJ1-2; D is undetermined. This CDR3 has 14 amino acids. Germline V lookup: CDR1 SQVTM, CDR2 ANQGSEA. Trimming removed 1 base at V and 3 bases at J, with 12 bases between. The CDR3 loop reads CSVEGGAGHYGYTF. Written as DNA, the CDR3 is TGCAGCGTTGAAGGGGGAGCAGGCCACTATGGCTACACCTTC.

The V and J genes are TRBV21-1 and TRBJ2-7; TRBD1, as called in the table, went unchecked against the DNA. TRBV21-1 constitutes a pseudogene. The CDR3 is 19 amino acids. The CDR3 nucleotides read TGTGCCAGCAGGGACGGTTCACGGCCAGGGGTTGTTTTCCTCTACGAGCAGTACTTC. Amino acids: CASRDGSRPGVVFLYEQYF.

This rearrangement joins TRBV7-2 to TRBJ2-7; possibly TRBD1 for D (5 bases). V lost 2 bases to trimming and J lost 2 bases, with 7 bases between them. CDR3 size: 13 residues. Looked up from germline, CDR1 is SGHTA and CDR2 is FQGNSA. In nucleotides, the CDR3 is TGTGCCAGCAGCTTACAACAGGCCTACGAGCAGTACTTC. It codes for CASSLQQAYEQYF.

The V and J genes are TRBV7-8 and TRBJ2-3; D remains ambiguous. With 6 bases removed from V and 3 bases from J, the gap between germline ends came to 16 bases. Germline CDR1 reads SGHVS; CDR2 reads FQNEAQ. CDR3 length: 15 residues. The DNA of the CDR3 is TGTGCCAGCAGTACCAGGCGAGGAGTGACAGATACGCAGTATTTT. Encoded protein: CASSTRRGVTDTQYF.

The genes are TRBV9 and TRBJ1-2; D gene ambiguous. Trimming removed 0 bases from V and 5 bases from J, with 14 bases in between. The germline CDR1 and CDR2 sequences are SGDLS and YYNGEE. This CDR3 spans 15 amino acids. DNA of the CDR3: TGTGCCAGCAGCGTAGGGGAGGGCCCGGGGTATGGCTACACCTTC. This gives the protein CASSVGEGPGYGYTF.

The V and J genes are TRBV5-4 and TRBJ2-7, with 7 nucleotides matching TRBD1. This CDR3 has 14 amino acids. V lost 3 bases to trimming and J lost 4 bases; unmatched junction nucleotides: 7. Germline V gene data show CDR1 as SGHNT and CDR2 as YYREEE (reference sequence). The CDR3 nucleotides read TGTGCCAGCAGCTCCCGACAGGGCCTATACGAGCAGTACTTC. Translated: CASSSRQGLYEQYF.

The gene calls are TRBV30 and TRBJ1-4, with a weak D call TRBD1 (6 bases). Trimming took 3 bases from V and 8 from J, leaving 22 bases between them. This CDR3 has 16 amino acids. Looked up from germline, CDR1 is GTSNPN and CDR2 is SVGIG (reference sequence). The CDR3 DNA sequence: TGTGCCTGGAGCGTTGGGATTACAGGGAGTGGGGAAAAACTGTTTTTT. Amino acid sequence: CAWSVGITGSGEKLFF.

This sequence joins TRBV6-5 and TRBJ2-1; 11 nucleotides match TRBD2. CDR1 MNHEY and CDR2 SVGAGI come from the germline V gene. The CDR3 has 15 residues. V shed 5 bases, J shed 4 bases, and the junction held 4 bases outside the gene matches. CDR3 protein: CASSILAGEYNEQFF. The CDR3 DNA follows: TGTGCCAGCAGTATACTAGCGGGGGAATACAATGAGCAGTTCTTC.

The chain carries TRBV15 and TRBJ1-1, with 10 nucleotides matching TRBD1. V gave up 0 bases and J gave up 5 bases; unmatched junction bases: 15. The V gene's germline CDR1 is LNHNV and CDR2 YYDKDF (reference sequence). This CDR3 has 19 residues. The CDR3 DNA follows: TGTGCCACCAGCAGAGATCCCCGTTGGGGACAGGGGTATAGTACTGAAGCTTTCTTT. Protein sequence: CATSRDPRWGQGYSTEAFF.

The rearrangement links TRBV5-1 to TRBJ1-1, with 8 bases aligning to TRBD1. Germline V lookup: CDR1 SGHRS, CDR2 YFSETQ. The CDR3 runs 14 residues. V gave up 6 bases and J gave up 5 bases; unmatched junction bases: 9. In nucleotides, the CDR3 is TGCGCCAGCAACGATCGACAGGGGTGGACTGAAGCTTTCTTT. This translates into CASNDRQGWTEAFF.